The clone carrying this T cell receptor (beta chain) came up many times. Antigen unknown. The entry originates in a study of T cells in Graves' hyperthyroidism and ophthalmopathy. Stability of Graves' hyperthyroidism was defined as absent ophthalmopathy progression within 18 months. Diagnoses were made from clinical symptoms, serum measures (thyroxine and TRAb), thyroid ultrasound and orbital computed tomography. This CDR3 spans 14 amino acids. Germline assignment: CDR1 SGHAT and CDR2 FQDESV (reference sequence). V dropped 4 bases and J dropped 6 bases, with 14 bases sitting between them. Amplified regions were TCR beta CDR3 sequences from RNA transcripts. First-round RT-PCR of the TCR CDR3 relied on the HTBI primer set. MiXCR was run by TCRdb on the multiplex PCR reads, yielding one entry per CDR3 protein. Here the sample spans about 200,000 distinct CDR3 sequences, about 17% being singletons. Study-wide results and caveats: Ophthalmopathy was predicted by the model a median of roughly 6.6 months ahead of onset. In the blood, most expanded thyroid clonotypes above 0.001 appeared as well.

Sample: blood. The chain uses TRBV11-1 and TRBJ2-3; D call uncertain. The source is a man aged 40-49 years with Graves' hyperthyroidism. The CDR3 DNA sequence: TGTGCCAGCAGCTCGGTTGTGGGGTTGGATACGCAGTATTTT. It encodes CASSSVVGLDTQYF.